What follows is one TCR beta chain and its context. The data originate from a study of cytomegalovirus exposure and HLA in healthy donors. Study context: About 85 million unique TCR sequences came from HLA-typed donors in an early release.

It was with 60 Vbeta and 13 Jbeta primers that the PCR ran. Using immunoSEQ multiplex PCR, the repertoire was profiled, and TCRdb retains in-frame clones only, with some absent. Of approximately 170,000 clones listed, over 60% are singletons. The CDR3 totals 16 residues. From germline, CDR1 is SNHLY and CDR2 FYNNEI. V lost 5 bases, J lost 13 bases, and 18 bases stayed unmatched. Input material: PBMCs. The source is a woman aged 45-60 years in good health and CMV-seronegative. This chain connects TRBV2 to TRBJ1-4; 8 bases line up with TRBD1. The CDR3 here is CASSLAGQGSATGLFF. CDR3 coding DNA: TGTGCCAGCAGTTTGGCCGGACAGGGCAGTGCGACGGGACTGTTTTTT.